The 14 T cell receptor beta chains listed next were all sequenced from one sample in a study of blood T cell repertoires in COVID-19. Assay: immunoSEQ multiplex PCR; the TCRdb copy retains only in-frame clones and omits some. The sample shows about 440,000 clones, 88% of them seen only once. The source material was peripheral blood. Source of these receptors: a woman aged 45-60 years with COVID-19, enrolled during active disease.

The chain joins TRBV11-2 to TRBJ1-2; tentative D call: TRBD1 (6 bases). This CDR3 spans 16 amino acids. V shed 6 bases and J shed 8 bases, with 25 bases lying between them. CDR1 is SGHAT, CDR2 FQNNGV, per germline. CDR3 coding DNA: TGTGCCAGCAGGTCATTGGGACAACGCCAATTTCCCGGCTACACCTTC. Amino acid sequence: CASRSLGQRQFPGYTF.

The J gene is TRBJ1-3, the V gene TRBV19, with a tentative D call TRBD1 (5 bases). Trimming removed 7 bases at V and 1 base at J, with 14 bases between. The CDR3 extends over 15 amino acids. The germline gives CDR1 LNHDA, CDR2 SQIVND (reference sequence). The CDR3 region has the DNA TGTGCCAGTACCCCTCGGGGGGGTTCTGGAAACACCATATATTTT. Amino acid sequence: CASTPRGGSGNTIYF. Variable domain in full (rest from reference TRBV19 and TRBJ1-3): DGGITQSPKYLFRKEGQNVTLSCEQNLNHDAMYWYRQDPGQGLRLIYYSQIVNDFQKGDIAEGYSVSREKKESFPLTVTSAQKNPTAFYLCASTPRGGSGNTIYFGEGSWLTVV.

The chain is built from TRBV19 and TRBJ2-2; 7 bases match TRBD1. CDR1 and CDR2 (germline): LNHDA, SQIVND (reference sequence). The CDR3 is 15 residues long. V lost 6 bases and J lost 5; bases outside the gene matches: 9. The CDR3 region is CASRDDRVGTGELFF. The CDR3 DNA is TGTGCCAGTAGGGACGACAGGGTTGGAACCGGGGAGCTGTTTTTT.

This CDR3 reads CASSLTSGSGERYTF. DNA of the CDR3: TGTGCCAGCAGCTTAACGTCAGGGTCGGGCGAACGCTACACCTTC. This rearrangement joins TRBV7-2 to TRBJ1-2; D possibly corresponds to TRBD1 (5 bases). CDR3 length: 15 residues. Germline loops: CDR1 SGHTA, CDR2 FQGNSA. Trimming left V 2 bases short and J 9 bases short, with 19 bases between. Full variable domain (rest looked up from reference TRBV7-2 and TRBJ1-2): GAGVSQSPSNKVTEKGKDVELRCDPISGHTALYWYRQSLGQGLEFLIYFQGNSAPDKSGLPSDRFSAERTGGSVSTLTIQRTQQEDSAVYLCASSLTSGSGERYTFGSGTRLTVV.

The J gene is TRBJ1-2, the V gene TRBV24-1, with D unclear. Trimming pared 5 bases from V and 4 bases from J, leaving 7 bases between. The CDR3 covers 12 residues. Per germline, CDR1 KGHDR and CDR2 SFDVKD. The CDR3: CATSGQAYGYTF. The CDR3 bases are TGTGCCACCAGTGGGCAGGCCTATGGCTACACCTTC.

As DNA, the CDR3 is TGTGCCAGTAGTATAGTTATGACTAGCGGCAAAAACATTCAGTACTTC. It codes for CASSIVMTSGKNIQYF. V and J are TRBV19 and TRBJ2-4, with 9 bases fitting TRBD2. Germline V lookup: CDR1 LNHDA, CDR2 SQIVND (reference sequence). CDR3 length: 16 amino acids. V dropped 1 base and J dropped 3; count of bases not matched to a gene: 4.

The chain links TRBV21-1 to TRBJ1-6; the DNA was not compared with TRBD1, the D call given in the table. TRBV21-1 is a listed pseudogene. CDR3 length: 14 residues. Here the CDR3 DNA reads TGTGCCAGCGGACAGGGGTTTAGTAATTCACCCCTCCACTTT. Protein product: CASGQGFSNSPLHF.

The gene calls are TRBV11-2 and TRBJ1-2; perhaps TRBD1 as D (6 bases). Germline CDR1 is SGHAT and CDR2 is FQNNGV. V was cut by 5 bases and J by 4 bases, with 11 bases left in between. The CDR3 sequence is 13 residues long. The CDR3 region has the DNA TGTGCCAGCAGCCCAGGGGTGGGCTATGGCTACACCTTC. It is translated as CASSPGVGYGYTF. The entire variable domain, with the rest obtained from reference TRBV11-2 and TRBJ1-2, is as follows: EAGVAQSPRYKIIEKRQSVAFWCNPISGHATLYWYQQILGQGPKLLIQFQNNGVVDDSQLPKDRFSAERLKGVDSTLKIQPAKLEDSAVYLCASSPGVGYGYTFGSGTRLTVV.

This sequence joins TRBV5-8 and TRBJ2-3; 7 positions agree with TRBD2. The CDR3 contains 15 residues. The V gene's germline CDR1 is SGHTS and CDR2 YDEGEE. Trimming at V came to 4 bases and at J to 5 bases, leaving 10 bases not matched to a gene. CDR3 amino acids: CASSREDPPGDTQYF. DNA of the CDR3: TGTGCCAGCAGCCGGGAGGACCCTCCGGGAGATACGCAGTATTTT.

The chain joins TRBV6-2 or TRBV6-3 to TRBJ1-5, with 7 bases that match TRBD1. Germline CDR1 MNHEY, CDR2 SVGEGT. The CDR3 sequence is 15 residues long. Losses at the gene ends were 5 bases for V and 4 bases for J; bases not matched to a gene: 8. This CDR3 is CASSMTGSSNQPQHF. Written as DNA, the CDR3 is TGTGCCAGCAGTATGACAGGGTCTAGTAATCAGCCCCAGCATTTT.

This clone showed up just once. The chain has TRBV29-1 and TRBJ2-2, with a possible D match to TRBD1 (6 bases). Germline CDR1 SQVTM, CDR2 ANQGSEA. The CDR3 is 13 amino acids. The V end was cut by 5 bases, the J end by 3 bases, with 10 bases between. DNA for the CDR3: TGCAGCGTTTTTGAGGGGGACACCGGGGAGCTGTTTTTT. This translates into CSVFEGDTGELFF.

The CDR3 DNA sequence: TGTGCCAGCAGCTTCGGAGCGGGGGGGAACACCGGGGAGCTGTTTTTT. This codes for CASSFGAGGNTGELFF. The chain combines TRBV7-2 with TRBJ2-2, with 9 bases fitting TRBD2. This CDR3 comprises 16 residues. Germline assignment: CDR1 SGHTA and CDR2 FQGNSA. V was pared by 3 bases and J by 1 base, with 3 bases of the junction left unmatched.

CDR3 residues: CASSEGGLGGYTF. For the CDR3, the DNA is TGTGCCAGCAGTGAAGGAGGGCTTGGTGGCTACACCTTC. This rearrangement joins TRBV2 to TRBJ1-2; no clear D. In germline, CDR1 is SNHLY, CDR2 FYNNEI. The CDR3 has 13 residues. V was cut by 1 base and J by 7 bases, with 10 bases left in between.

This sequence joins TRBV10-3 and TRBJ2-2; D possibly corresponds to TRBD1 (6 bases). CDR1 is ENHRY, CDR2 SYGVKD, per germline. The CDR3 has 14 amino acids. Trimming removed 4 bases at V and 5 bases at J, with 11 bases between. CDR3 nucleotides: TGTGCCATCAGTGGGACAGCTAAGACCGGGGAGCTGTTTTTT. Translated, it gives CAISGTAKTGELFF.